These 26 T cell receptor beta chains share one sample of origin, sequenced in a study of T cell changes during pregnancy in multiple sclerosis. The protocol was immunoSEQ multiplex PCR, while the TCRdb copy is restricted to in-frame clones and leaves out a portion. This table holds under 70,000 clones, about 95% found once. This sample comprised CD8+ T cells from peripheral blood mononuclear cells, obtained after pregnancy. These TCRs come from a female donor with multiple sclerosis, enrolled in a pregnancy study.

The chain uses TRBV10-2 and TRBJ2-1; 7 bases agree with TRBD1. Germline assignment: CDR1 WSHSY and CDR2 SAAADI. The CDR3 sequence is 14 residues long. The V segment lost 7 bases and the J segment 8 bases; nucleotides outside the gene matches: 11. The CDR3 is CASMVGGAADEQFF. The CDR3 DNA follows: TGCGCCAGCATGGTAGGGGGCGCGGCGGATGAGCAGTTCTTC.

The chain links TRBV5-4 to TRBJ2-1; maybe TRBD1 (6 bases). V was cut by 2 bases and J by 6 bases, with 9 bases left in between. CDR3 size: 13 residues. Germline V CDR1 and CDR2: SGHNT, YYREEE (reference sequence). CDR3 sequence reads: CASSFRGGNEQFF. CDR3 in DNA: TGTGCCAGCAGCTTCAGGGGCGGCAATGAGCAGTTCTTC.

The rearrangement uses TRBV28 and TRBJ1-2; D not certain. There are 12 residues in the CDR3. Germline CDR1 MDHEN, CDR2 SYDVKM. Between the trimmed V and J ends, which lost 11 bases and 7 bases, there was a span of 17 bases. In nucleotides, the CDR3 is TGTGCCGGTAGAACTACGCTGTCTGGCTACACCTTC. Protein: CAGRTTLSGYTF.

The gene calls are TRBV7-8 and TRBJ2-1, with a possible D match to TRBD2 (6 bases). CDR1 is SGHVS and CDR2 is FQNEAQ in the germline V gene. V was trimmed by 6 bases and J by 3 bases, leaving 24 bases between them. The CDR3 has 18 amino acids. The CDR3 DNA follows: TGTGCCAGCAGTCTTAGACGGGAGTGGGGACTGAACTACAATGAGCAGTTCTTC. Translated: CASSLRREWGLNYNEQFF.

The CDR3 is CASKPRDFSTDTQYF. The CDR3 region has the DNA TGCGCCAGCAAACCCCGGGACTTTAGCACAGATACGCAGTATTTT. The V and J genes are TRBV4-1 and TRBJ2-3; TRBD2 might be the D (6 bases). Germline V gene lookup returns CDR1 MGHRA and CDR2 YSYEKL. Trimming left V 7 bases short and J 0 bases short, with 14 bases between. This CDR3 is built from 15 residues.

The chain employs TRBV5-1 and TRBJ2-1; 10 bases are a match to TRBD2. CDR1 and CDR2 (germline): SGHRS, YFSETQ. After removal of 0 bases from V and 1 base from J, the junction contained 1 base not matched to a gene. The CDR3 is made up of 16 amino acids. The CDR3 nucleotides are TGCGCCAGCAGCTTGGAACTAGCGGGATCCTACAATGAGCAGTTCTTC. Protein: CASSLELAGSYNEQFF.

The chain recombines TRBV30 with TRBJ1-2; D unclear. Germline values: CDR1 GTSNPN, CDR2 SVGIG (reference sequence). Trimming shortened V by 1 base and J by 4 bases, and 16 bases separated the two germline ends. The CDR3 totals 15 residues. This CDR3 reads CAWSASPGAAYGYTF. DNA for the CDR3: TGTGCCTGGAGTGCCTCTCCAGGCGCCGCCTATGGCTACACCTTC.

The rearrangement joins TRBV4-1 to TRBJ2-5; the D gene is possibly TRBD1 (6 bases). The J call is uncertain, as TRBJ2-7 better fits the DNA end. Germline CDR1 and CDR2: MGHRA and YSYEKL. There are 15 residues in the CDR3. CDR3: CASSQVLGQMYEQYF. The CDR3 DNA is TGCGCCAGCAGCCAAGTATTAGGACAGATGTACGAGCAGTACTTC.

The V gene is TRBV9, the J gene TRBJ2-3; D gene unclear. The length of the CDR3 is 15 residues. V gave up 0 bases and J gave up 1 base, with 9 bases separating them. The germline V gene encodes CDR1 SGDLS and CDR2 YYNGEE. The CDR3 loop is CASSVVVGGTDTQYF. The CDR3 coding sequence is TGTGCCAGCAGCGTAGTAGTAGGAGGCACAGATACGCAGTATTTT.

The chain recombines TRBV2 with TRBJ2-3; TRBD2 aligns across 7 bases. J was trimmed by 0 bases and V by 4 bases; bases with no gene match: 4. Germline-derived CDR1 and CDR2 are SNHLY and FYNNEI. The CDR3 extends over 15 amino acids. The CDR3 loop reads CASSVSGGSTDTQYF. CDR3 bases: TGTGCCAGCAGTGTGTCGGGAGGAAGCACAGATACGCAGTATTTT.

The rearrangement joins TRBV5-1 to TRBJ1-2; D is possibly TRBD1 (5 bases). V shed 1 base and J shed 4 bases, with 14 bases lying between them. CDR1 is SGHRS and CDR2 is YFSETQ in the germline V gene. The CDR3 runs 15 residues. The CDR3 protein is CASSLTQGYFYGYTF. CDR3 sequence (DNA): TGCGCCAGCAGCTTGACCCAGGGCTACTTCTATGGCTACACCTTC.

The chain has TRBV30 and TRBJ2-7, with 9 bases lining up with TRBD1. The V gene's germline CDR1 is GTSNPN and CDR2 SVGIG (reference sequence). The ends lost 3 bases at V and 5 bases at J; junction bases unmatched: 8. This CDR3 contains 14 residues. CDR3 loop: CAWRTGGNLDEQYF. The CDR3 DNA follows: TGTGCCTGGAGGACAGGGGGAAATCTGGACGAGCAGTACTTC.

This clone was observed once. J is TRBJ2-1 and V is TRBV27; 8 bases map to TRBD1. With V trimmed by 5 bases and J by 3 bases, 6 bases remained unmatched. CDR3 size: 15 residues. The germline V gene has CDR1 MNHEY and CDR2 SMNVEV (reference sequence). CDR3 residues: CASSQTGEYYNEQFF. CDR3 nucleotides: TGTGCCAGCAGTCAGACAGGGGAGTACTACAATGAGCAGTTCTTC.

The rearrangement uses TRBV2 and TRBJ1-1; 8 bases match TRBD1. The CDR3 is 14 amino acids. Trimming removed 4 bases from V and 6 bases from J; junction bases left unmatched: 7. The germline V gene encodes CDR1 SNHLY and CDR2 FYNNEI. CDR3 nucleotide sequence: TGTGCCAGCAGTGCGCCCCAGGGGGCCGCTGAAGCTTTCTTT. The encoded protein is CASSAPQGAAEAFF.

V is TRBV6-4 and J is TRBJ1-2, with D maybe TRBD1 (6 bases). The germline gives CDR1 MRHNA, CDR2 SNTAGT. The V gene lost 0 bases and the J gene lost 8 bases, with 10 bases spanning the gap. This CDR3 is 13 amino acids long. The DNA for the CDR3 is TGTGCCAGCAGTGACTCGTCAGGGGAAGGCTACACCTTC. It specifies CASSDSSGEGYTF.

This rearrangement joins TRBV27 to TRBJ1-1; TRBD1 is a possible D gene (6 bases). Germline V gives CDR1 MNHEY, CDR2 SMNVEV (reference sequence). V lost 5 bases, J lost 6 bases, and 25 bases lay in between. The CDR3 runs 17 residues. The chain's CDR3 is CASSANRVGVGDAEAFF. For the CDR3, the DNA is TGTGCCAGCAGTGCAAACAGGGTTGGGGTGGGCGACGCTGAAGCTTTCTTT.

This chain links TRBV5-5 with TRBJ2-7, with 9 bases lining up with TRBD1. The CDR3 has 14 amino acids. V was pared by 6 bases and J by 3 bases, with 7 bases of the junction left unmatched. CDR1 and CDR2 from the germline V gene are SGHKS and YYEKEE (reference sequence). The CDR3 nucleotides are TGTGCCAGCAATGACCCGGGACAGGGCTACGAGCAGTACTTC. The encoded protein is CASNDPGQGYEQYF. The complete variable domain, with remaining parts taken from reference TRBV5-5 and TRBJ2-7, reads DAGVTQSPTHLIKTRGQQVTLRCSPISGHKSVSWYQQVLGQGPQFIFQYYEKEERGRGNFPDRFSARQFPNYSSELNVNALLLGDSALYLCASNDPGQGYEQYFGPGTRLTVT.

This chain links TRBV11-2 with TRBJ2-7; 7 positions match TRBD2. Germline trimming cut 6 bases from V and 5 bases from J; bases unmatched to any gene: 10. CDR3 length: 14 amino acids. CDR1 and CDR2 from the germline V gene are SGHAT and FQNNGV. The CDR3 DNA sequence: TGTGCCAGCAGGGTAGAGACTAGCTTAGACGAGCAGTACTTC. Protein: CASRVETSLDEQYF.

The chain has TRBV7-6 and TRBJ2-3, with 7 bases fitting TRBD2. The CDR3 consists of 16 residues. The ends lost 1 base at V and 0 bases at J; junction bases unmatched: 4. Germline-derived CDR1 and CDR2 are SGHVS and FNYEAQ. The CDR3 coding sequence is TGTGCCAGCAGCTTAGGACTAGCCGTTAGCACAGATACGCAGTATTTT. This sequence encodes CASSLGLAVSTDTQYF.

This sequence joins TRBV27 and TRBJ2-7; TRBD2 aligns across 11 bases. Germline CDR1 reads MNHEY; CDR2 reads SMNVEV (reference sequence). CDR3 length: 15 residues. Unmatched junction bases numbered 4, after V lost 6 bases and J lost 0 bases. The CDR3 bases are TGTGCCAGCAGCCCACTAGCGGGGGACTCCTACGAGCAGTACTTC. This sequence encodes CASSPLAGDSYEQYF.

The chain links TRBV7-8 to TRBJ2-7; no clear D. V lost 5 bases to trimming and J lost 1 base, with 9 bases between them. Germline CDR1 is SGHVS and CDR2 is FQNEAQ. The CDR3 loop spans 13 amino acids. The CDR3 protein is CASSPEQSYEQYF. The CDR3 DNA reads as TGTGCCAGCAGCCCTGAACAATCCTACGAGCAGTACTTC. Full variable domain (outside the CDR3, taken from reference TRBV7-8 and TRBJ2-7): GAGVSQSPRYKVAKRGQDVALRCDPISGHVSLFWYQQALGQGPEFLTYFQNEAQLDKSGLPSDRFFAERPEGSVSTLKIQRTQQEDSAVYLCASSPEQSYEQYFGPGTRLTVT.

The chain carries TRBV29-1 and TRBJ1-1; D is undetermined. The germline V gene encodes CDR1 SQVTM and CDR2 ANQGSEA. This CDR3 comprises 11 residues. Trimming took 3 bases from V and 5 from J, leaving 7 bases between them. Written as DNA, the CDR3 is TGCAGCGTTGAGGGCAGGACTGAAGCTTTCTTT. It codes for CSVEGRTEAFF.

V gene TRBV11-2 combines with J gene TRBJ2-1; 11 bases match TRBD1. This CDR3 contains 16 residues. The V gene end was trimmed by 4 bases and the J gene end by 6 bases; junction bases not matched to a gene: 8. Germline V gene lookup returns CDR1 SGHAT and CDR2 FQNNGV. CDR3 nucleotides: TGTGCCAGCAGCTCAATGGGACAGGGGGGAGGCAATGAGCAGTTCTTC. The encoded protein is CASSSMGQGGGNEQFF.

V is TRBV4-2 and J is TRBJ2-5, with 9 bases aligning to TRBD1. This CDR3 is 16 amino acids long. CDR1 and CDR2 (germline): LGHNA, YNFKEQ. The ends lost 1 base at V and 5 bases at J; junction bases unmatched: 8. CDR3 protein: CASSQGGGQGSETQYF. The CDR3 region has the DNA TGTGCCAGCAGCCAAGGAGGGGGACAGGGTAGTGAGACCCAGTACTTC.

The chain uses TRBV13 and TRBJ2-7, with a possible D match to TRBD2 (5 bases). Trimming shortened V by 2 bases and J by 5 bases, and 19 bases separated the two germline ends. This CDR3 comprises 16 residues. Germline V CDR1 and CDR2: PRHDT, FYEKMQ (reference sequence). Written as DNA, the CDR3 is TGTGCCAGCAGCTTATACTCCCGAGGTCACGGGAACGAGCAGTACTTC. Amino acid sequence: CASSLYSRGHGNEQYF.

The genes are TRBV19 and TRBJ1-1; 7 nucleotides align to TRBD1. The V gene's germline CDR1 is LNHDA and CDR2 SQIVND (reference sequence). The junction had 7 bases not matched to a gene; V was cut back by 3 bases and J by 0 bases. The CDR3 contains 16 residues. For the CDR3, the DNA is TGTGCCAGTAGTATTCGGCCAGGGACAGTGAACACTGAAGCTTTCTTT. It translates to CASSIRPGTVNTEAFF. Together with reference TRBV19 and TRBJ1-1, the CDR3 gives the full variable domain: DGGITQSPKYLFRKEGQNVTLSCEQNLNHDAMYWYRQDPGQGLRLIYYSQIVNDFQKGDIAEGYSVSREKKESFPLTVTSAQKNPTAFYLCASSIRPGTVNTEAFFGQGTRLTVV.